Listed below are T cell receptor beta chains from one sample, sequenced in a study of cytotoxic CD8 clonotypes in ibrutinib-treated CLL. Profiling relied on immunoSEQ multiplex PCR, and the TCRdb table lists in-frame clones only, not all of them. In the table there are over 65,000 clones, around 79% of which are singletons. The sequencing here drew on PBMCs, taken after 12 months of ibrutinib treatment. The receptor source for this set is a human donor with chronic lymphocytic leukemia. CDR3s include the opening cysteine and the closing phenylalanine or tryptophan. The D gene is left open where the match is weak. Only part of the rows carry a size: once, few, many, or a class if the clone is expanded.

TGTGCCAGCAGTCCGATGAGGACAGGGCTCTACGAGCAGTACTTC	CASSPMRTGLYEQYF	TRBJ2-7	TRBD1	TRBV28	.
TGTGCCAGCAGCTTGTCCGGGCTAGGCGCAATCTTC	CASSLSGLGAIF	TRBJ2-1	.	TRBV5-4	.
TGTGCCAGCAGCCCCCGGGGTTCCGCCTACGAGCAGTACTTC	CASSPRGSAYEQYF	TRBJ2-7	.	TRBV7-2	.
TGTGCCAGCACCGAGGGGTTGGCAGGGGGGCTTCCAGATACGCAGTATTTT	CASTEGLAGGLPDTQYF	TRBJ2-3	.	TRBV2	once
TGTGCCAGCAGCCACCCCTGGGGGGGTCCTAACTATGGCTACACCTTC	CASSHPWGGPNYGYTF	TRBJ1-2	.	TRBV9	.
TGTGCCAGTAGTATAGATCAGCATGAGCAGTTCTTC	CASSIDQHEQFF	TRBJ2-1	.	TRBV19	many
TGTGCCAGCAGCGCCGGGACTAGCGGGAGGATCGAGCAGTACTTC	CASSAGTSGRIEQYF	TRBJ2-7	TRBD2	TRBV9	.
TGTGCCAGCAGCCGGACTAGCGGACCCTACGAGCAGTACTTC	CASSRTSGPYEQYF	TRBJ2-7	TRBD2	TRBV7-3	.
TGCGCCAGCAGTGAAGGGGGGACGGGGGGAAACACCATATATTTT	CASSEGGTGGNTIYF	TRBJ1-3	.	TRBV10-1	.
TGTGCCAGCAACCCAACAACCGGACGTACCGGCACTGAAGCTTTCTTT	CASNPTTGRTGTEAFF	TRBJ1-1	.	TRBV11-2	few
TGTGCCAGCGAAGTCCAGGCGAACACCGGGGAGCTGTTTTTT	CASEVQANTGELFF	TRBJ2-2	.	TRBV9	few
TGCGCCAGCAGCCCCACGGGACAGGGGGCCGGGGTCTACGAGCAGTACTTC	CASSPTGQGAGVYEQYF	TRBJ2-7	TRBD1	TRBV5-1	.
TGCGCCAGCAGCCAAGATCGACAGGGGCTTCCTCACTTC	CASSQDRQGLPHF	TRBJ2-7	TRBD1	TRBV4-1	.
TGTGCCAGCAGCCAAGAGAGGGGGACAGTCCAAGAGACCCAGTACTTC	CASSQERGTVQETQYF	TRBJ2-5	TRBD1	TRBV14	.
TGTGCCAGCGGGGCGGACATGCTTGGATTGGAGAGCTCTGGGGCCAACGTCCTGACTTTC	CASGADMLGLESSGANVLTF	TRBJ2-6	.	TRBV14	.
TGTGCCAGCAGTAATCAGGTGGGAAATGAGCAGTTCTTC	CASSNQVGNEQFF	TRBJ2-1	.	TRBV6-1	.
TGTGCCAGTAGTCCGCGGCTAGCGGCCTACCACTCCTACAATGAGCAGTTCTTC	CASSPRLAAYHSYNEQFF	TRBJ2-1	TRBD2	TRBV19	.
TGTGCCTGGAGTGTACGGGTGGCGGGCGAAGCTTTCTTT	CAWSVRVAGEAFF	TRBJ1-1	.	TRBV30	.
TGTGCCATCAGTGACCCCCGGGGGGCGGCCTCCTACGAGCAGTACTTC	CAISDPRGAASYEQYF	TRBJ2-7	.	TRBV10-3	.
TGCGCCAGCAGCCCCGGGACTAGCGGGGGGGCTGGTGAGCAGTTCTTC	CASSPGTSGGAGEQFF	TRBJ2-1	TRBD2	TRBV5-1	once
TGTGCCAGCTCACTAGGGCAGGGATGGTTTGGCAATCAGCCCCAGCATTTT	CASSLGQGWFGNQPQHF	TRBJ1-5	.	TRBV18	.
TGTGCCAGCAGCTTAGTGTCCTACGAGCAGTACTTC	CASSLVSYEQYF	TRBJ2-7	.	TRBV7-2	.
TGTGCCAGCAGCGTAGGGGGCCGCAGCAATGAGCAGTTCTTC	CASSVGGRSNEQFF	TRBJ2-1	.	TRBV9	.
TGTGCCAGCAGTGCCAGCTCCTACGAGCAGTACTTC	CASSASSYEQYF	TRBJ2-7	.	TRBV7-6	.
TGTGCCAGCTCACCGGACAGTTTGTCGGGTGAAAAACTGTTTTTT	CASSPDSLSGEKLFF	TRBJ1-4	.	TRBV18	.
TGTGCCTGGAGTGTCTACACCAATTCACCCCTCCACTTT	CAWSVYTNSPLHF	TRBJ1-6	.	TRBV30	once
TGTGCCAGCAGCTTAGGCGGGGCGGTCACTGAAGCTTTCTTT	CASSLGGAVTEAFF	TRBJ1-1	.	TRBV7-2	.
TGTGCCAGCAGCCGAGGACAAGGGGGAGGTGGCTACACCTTC	CASSRGQGGGGYTF	TRBJ1-2	.	TRBV6-5	.
TGTGCCAGCAGCGCAAATGGGGGACAGCGGGCGGGGACCTTC	CASSANGGQRAGTF	TRBJ1-2	.	TRBV21-1	.
TGTGCCAGCACCCCCTTCCAGGCGAGCTCCTACGAGCAGTACTTC	CASTPFQASSYEQYF	TRBJ2-7	.	TRBV11-2	.
TGTGCCAGCAGTTACTCGAGGGCCCAAGAGACCCAGTACTTC	CASSYSRAQETQYF	TRBJ2-5	.	TRBV6-6	.
TGTGCCAGCAGCCCCCGACAGGGATTGAACACCGGGGAGCTGTTTTTT	CASSPRQGLNTGELFF	TRBJ2-2	TRBD1	TRBV7-6	.
TGTGCCAGCAGAAGGACAGGGGAGGAGACCCAGTACTTC	CASRRTGEETQYF	TRBJ2-5	TRBD1	TRBV6-1	.
TGTGCCAGCAGTCCCCAGGGGGGTACCATATATTTT	CASSPQGGTIYF	TRBJ1-3	TRBD1	TRBV6-5	once
TGTGCCAGCTCACAGAACGGGGGGCGCACAGATACGCAGTATTTT	CASSQNGGRTDTQYF	TRBJ2-3	.	TRBV18	.
TGTGCCAGCAGTTCCCAGGGGCAGGGGAGAGGAGGCTACACCTTC	CASSSQGQGRGGYTF	TRBJ1-2	.	TRBV28	.
TGTGCCAGCAGCTTGGCCACACAGGGGAGAGGCTACACCTTC	CASSLATQGRGYTF	TRBJ1-2	TRBD1	TRBV7-9	.
TGTGCCAGTAGTATGGTGGGCGGGAGCACCGGGGAGCTGTTTTTT	CASSMVGGSTGELFF	TRBJ2-2	TRBD2	TRBV19	.
TGTGCCAGCTCACCCCATGAGGGCAGGGGAGTCGAGCAGTACTTC	CASSPHEGRGVEQYF	TRBJ2-7	.	TRBV18	.
TGTGCCAGCAGTTTCTGGGGGGCCGGAGGGGAGACCCAGTACTTC	CASSFWGAGGETQYF	TRBJ2-5	.	TRBV28	once
TGTGCCAGCAGTGGGACTAGCGGGATTGGTGAGACCCAGTACTTC	CASSGTSGIGETQYF	TRBJ2-5	TRBD2	TRBV2	.
TGCGCCAGCAGCGTACAGGGGACATGGAACACTGAAGCTTTCTTT	CASSVQGTWNTEAFF	TRBJ1-1	TRBD1	TRBV5-1	medium-sized
TGCGCCAGCAGCCCAACCCAGGGGCGCTGGGATGAGCAGTTCTTC	CASSPTQGRWDEQFF	TRBJ2-1	.	TRBV5-1	.
TGTGCCAGCAGCCCAACCCCCGGTGGGGACGAGCAGTACTTC	CASSPTPGGDEQYF	TRBJ2-7	.	TRBV6-5	.
TGTGCCAGCACGGCGTGGGACCCACGCATCTACGAGCAGTACTTC	CASTAWDPRIYEQYF	TRBJ2-7	.	TRBV6-1	many
TGTGCCAGTGCTGCCCTTGGCTATGGCTACACCTTC	CASAALGYGYTF	TRBJ1-2	.	TRBV28	.
TGTGCCAGCAGTTTAGTCCCTAGCGGGAGTACAGATACGCAGTATTTT	CASSLVPSGSTDTQYF	TRBJ2-3	TRBD2	TRBV27	.
TGTGCCAGCAGCTTTACCGGGGCGCCCCTCTACGAGCAGTACTTC	CASSFTGAPLYEQYF	TRBJ2-7	.	TRBV5-4	.
TGTGCCAGCAGCCTGGGGGCGGGGGCGAGAGGCTACACCTTC	CASSLGAGARGYTF	TRBJ1-2	.	TRBV7-2	.
TGTGCCAGCTCACCACCGCGGGGCGCCGATAGCAATCAGCCCCAGCATTTT	CASSPPRGADSNQPQHF	TRBJ1-5	.	TRBV18	.
TGTGCCACCAAAAGGGTGGGAAACACTGAAGCTTTCTTT	CATKRVGNTEAFF	TRBJ1-1	.	TRBV6-5	.
TGTGCCAGCAGTTTTTCGGGACAGGTCAATCAGCCCCAGCATTTT	CASSFSGQVNQPQHF	TRBJ1-5	TRBD1	TRBV27	few
TGTGCCAGCTCACGGGGGGGAACGGAAGGCGAGCAGTACTTC	CASSRGGTEGEQYF	TRBJ2-7	TRBD2	TRBV5-4	.
TGTGCCAGCAGTTACCGGCCCCTCTCCTACGAGCAGTACTTC	CASSYRPLSYEQYF	TRBJ2-7	.	TRBV6-5	.
TGTGCCAGTAGTATAGGGGTCGGACACGGGGAGCTGTTTTTT	CASSIGVGHGELFF	TRBJ2-2	.	TRBV19	.